The clone carrying this T cell receptor (beta chain) was counted between two and nine times. The antigen is unknown. The CDR3 loop spans 14 amino acids. V dropped 2 bases and J dropped 10; count of bases not matched to a gene: 10. Germline loops: CDR1 KGHSH, CDR2 LQKENI. The data belong to a study of cytotoxic CD8 clonotypes in ibrutinib-treated CLL. Study-wide results and limits: Stable or contracted on treatment, public clonotypes were also uncommon. Sampling times (in sustained-remission versus progressing patients) were not the same. An increase in clonality occurred at ibrutinib response, followed by a return toward baseline at progression.

Generated by immunoSEQ multiplex PCR, the TCRdb table keeps only in-frame clones and is missing some. This sample yields approximately 20,000 clones, of which roughly 80% are seen a single time; around 6% belongs to the top ten. Cryopreserved PBMCs provided around 1.9 micrograms of genomic DNA for the TCR beta libraries. The sequence came from a human donor with chronic lymphocytic leukemia. Source: PBMCs, taken before ibrutinib treatment. The chain is built from TRBV18 and TRBJ1-2; TRBD1 matches 7 bases. As DNA, the CDR3 is TGTGCCAGCTCACCAAACGAGGGGGCGGAAGACTACACCTTC. Protein: CASSPNEGAEDYTF.